This TCR beta chain was observed in a study of T cells in localized non-small cell lung cancer. Only in-frame clones appear in the TCRdb table, and some are missing; sequencing was by immunoSEQ multiplex PCR. Here the sample spans tens of thousands of clones, roughly nine tenths being singletons. The CDR3 loop spans 13 amino acids. V gave up 8 bases and J gave up 2 bases; unmatched junction bases: 3. In germline, CDR1 is LNHDA, CDR2 SQIVND (reference sequence). Sample: peripheral blood, taken before any cancer treatment. This clonotype originated in a woman aged 40-75 years with stage I lung adenocarcinoma. This chain connects TRBV19 to TRBJ2-5; 9 bases fit TRBD2. The CDR3 protein is CASGLAGQETQYF. The CDR3 DNA sequence: TGTGCCAGTGGGCTAGCGGGGCAAGAGACCCAGTACTTC.